This T cell receptor (beta chain) is drawn from a study of PD-1 blockade in classical Hodgkin lymphoma. This CDR3 region has 15 residues. Between the trimmed V and J ends, which lost 0 bases and 1 base, there was a span of 7 bases. Germline V gene data show CDR1 as MNHEY and CDR2 as SVGAGI. Study results and limitations: Reports indicated that newly diagnosed patients had lower baseline TCR diversity than healthy donors did.

Clones were sequenced by immunoSEQ multiplex PCR, and TCRdb holds only the in-frame ones, with some missing. The repertoire holds around 12,000 clones, with roughly 90% as singletons. Regarding this clone: Its antigen is undetermined.

Time point given: cycle 4 day 1 (C4D1), after less than 7 weeks of nivolumab. All patients experienced relapse after autologous stem cell transplantation, and brentuximab vedotin exposure was variable. Starting with thawed PBMCs, CD4+ T cells were purified by magnetic negative selection. The chain employs TRBV6-5 and TRBJ1-3, with a weak D call TRBD1 (5 bases). The sequence derives from a human donor with classical Hodgkin lymphoma. Sequencing was performed on CD4+ T cells from blood, taken before the fourth cycle of nivolumab. CDR3 bases: TGTGCCAGCAGTTACTCCGGACAATCTGGAAACACCATATATTTT. Translated: CASSYSGQSGNTIYF.